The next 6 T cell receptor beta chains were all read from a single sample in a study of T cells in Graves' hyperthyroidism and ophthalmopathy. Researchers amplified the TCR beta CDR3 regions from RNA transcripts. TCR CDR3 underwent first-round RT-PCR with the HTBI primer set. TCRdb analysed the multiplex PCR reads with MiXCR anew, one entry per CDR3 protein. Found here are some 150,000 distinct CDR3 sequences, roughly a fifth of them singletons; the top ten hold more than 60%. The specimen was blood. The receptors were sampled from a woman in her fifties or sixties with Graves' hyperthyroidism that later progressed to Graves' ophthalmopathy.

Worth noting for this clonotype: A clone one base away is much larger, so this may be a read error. CDR3 protein: CASSDSREQYF. The CDR3 DNA reads as TGTGCCAGCAGTGACTCGAGGGAGCAGTACTTC. The chain couples TRBV6-6 to TRBJ2-7; D unclear. The CDR3 loop spans 11 amino acids. CDR1 and CDR2 (germline): MNHNY, SVGAGI (reference sequence).

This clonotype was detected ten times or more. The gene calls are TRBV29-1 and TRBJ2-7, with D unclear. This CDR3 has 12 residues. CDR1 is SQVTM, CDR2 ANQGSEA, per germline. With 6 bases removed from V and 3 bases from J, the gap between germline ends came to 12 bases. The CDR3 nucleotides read TGCAGCGTGGGGTTAGGCATCTACGAGCAGTACTTC. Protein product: CSVGLGIYEQYF.

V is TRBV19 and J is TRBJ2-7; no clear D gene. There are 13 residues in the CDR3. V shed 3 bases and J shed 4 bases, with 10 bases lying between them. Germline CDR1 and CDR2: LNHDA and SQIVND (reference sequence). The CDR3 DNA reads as TGTGCCAGTAGTATCGGTCGGATGTACGAGCAGTACTTC. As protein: CASSIGRMYEQYF.

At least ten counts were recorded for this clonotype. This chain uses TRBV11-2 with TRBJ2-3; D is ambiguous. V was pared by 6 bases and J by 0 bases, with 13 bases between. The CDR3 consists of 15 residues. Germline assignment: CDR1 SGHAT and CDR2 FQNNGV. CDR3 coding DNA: TGTGCCAGCAGTCATAAGTCGGCTAGCACAGATACGCAGTATTTT. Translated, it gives CASSHKSASTDTQYF.

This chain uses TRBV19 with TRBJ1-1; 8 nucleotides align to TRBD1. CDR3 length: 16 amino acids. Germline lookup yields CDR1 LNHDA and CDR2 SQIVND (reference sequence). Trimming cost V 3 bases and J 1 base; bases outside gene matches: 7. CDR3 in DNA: TGTGCCAGTAGTATCCCGGGACAGGCGCCGAACACTGAAGCTTTCTTT. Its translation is CASSIPGQAPNTEAFF.

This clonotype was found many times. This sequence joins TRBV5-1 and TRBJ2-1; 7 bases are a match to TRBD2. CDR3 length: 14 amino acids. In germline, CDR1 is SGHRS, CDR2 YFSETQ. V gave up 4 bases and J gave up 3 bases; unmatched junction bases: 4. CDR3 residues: CASSGLGLYNEQFF. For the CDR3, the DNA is TGCGCCAGCAGCGGACTAGGACTCTACAATGAGCAGTTCTTC.